This record covers a single T cell receptor beta chain. The sample originates from a study of cytomegalovirus exposure and HLA in healthy donors. Germline-derived CDR1 and CDR2 are SGHAT and FQNNGV. The CDR3 is 10 amino acids. PCR used 60 Vbeta primers and 13 Jbeta primers. Some clones are missing from TCRdb's copy, which holds only in-frame ones; the method was immunoSEQ multiplex PCR. The sample includes under 200,000 clones, roughly 87% seen only once; the top ten take around 0.46%. The rearrangement links TRBV11-2 to TRBJ2-5, with D unresolved. The J call may be incorrect, as the DNA end agrees better with TRBJ2-7. The receptor comes from a woman in her forties or fifties in good health and CMV-seronegative. The sample consisted of PBMCs. The CDR3, as DNA: TGTGCCAGCAGCTTGCACGAGCAGTACTTC. Amino acid sequence: CASSLHEQYF.